These 17 T cell receptor beta chains were all obtained from the same sample, sequenced in a study of cytomegalovirus exposure and HLA in healthy donors. The data were produced by immunoSEQ multiplex PCR, yet TCRdb's version contains in-frame clones alone and is incomplete. The table lists roughly 60,000 clones, about 91% of them singletons. The sample consisted of PBMCs. These receptors were taken from a young woman in good health and CMV-seronegative.

This clone was counted between two and nine times. The chain links TRBV6-6 to TRBJ2-2; the match to TRBD2 covers 8 bases. V lost 5 bases, J lost 5 bases, and 7 bases stayed unmatched. Germline CDR1 and CDR2: MNHNY and SVGAGI (reference sequence). This CDR3 comprises 15 residues. The CDR3 DNA reads TGTGCCAGCAGTCACCGGGAGGGGCGGACCGGGGAGCTGTTTTTT. This encodes CASSHREGRTGELFF.

V and J are TRBV27 and TRBJ1-5; 9 bases are a match to TRBD1. Germline CDR1 is MNHEY and CDR2 is SMNVEV (reference sequence). The J segment lost 2 bases and the V segment lost 6 bases, leaving 5 bases of the junction unmatched. This CDR3 spans 15 amino acids. This CDR3 is CASRAGQGGNQPQHF. The CDR3 DNA follows: TGTGCCAGCAGGGCGGGACAGGGAGGCAATCAGCCCCAGCATTTT.

The J gene is TRBJ2-5, the V gene TRBV7-9, with D possibly matching TRBD2 (5 bases). CDR1 is SEHNR and CDR2 is FQNEAQ in the germline V gene (reference sequence). CDR3 length: 16 residues. V lost 5 bases, J lost 1 base, and 17 bases lay in between. The CDR3 sequence: CASSVRVHLLQETQYF. CDR3 nucleotide sequence: TGTGCCAGCAGCGTGCGGGTACACCTACTCCAAGAGACCCAGTACTTC.

This clone was picked up a small number of times. The genes are TRBV5-5 and TRBJ2-3; 9 positions match TRBD1. J gave up 10 bases and V 4 bases, and 19 bases lay outside the gene matches. CDR1 and CDR2 (germline): SGHKS, YYEKEE (reference sequence). CDR3 length: 17 residues. CDR3 sequence reads: CASSEEPGQGWTGSQYF. For the CDR3, the DNA is TGTGCCAGCAGCGAGGAACCCGGACAGGGGTGGACAGGATCGCAGTATTTT.

The chain uses TRBV13 and TRBJ1-1; unclear D gene. Germline values: CDR1 PRHDT, CDR2 FYEKMQ (reference sequence). The CDR3 covers 13 residues. Between the trimmed V and J ends, which lost 0 bases and 4 bases, there was a span of 6 bases. The CDR3 loop reads CASSLGPGTEAFF. The DNA of the CDR3 is TGTGCCAGCAGCTTAGGTCCCGGCACTGAAGCTTTCTTT. Filled out from reference TRBV13 and TRBJ1-1, the complete variable domain reads AAGVIQSPRHLIKEKRETATLKCYPIPRHDTVYWYQQGPGQDPQFLISFYEKMQSDKGSIPDRFSAQQFSDYHSELNMSSLELGDSALYFCASSLGPGTEAFFGQGTRLTVV.

The chain uses TRBV5-1 and TRBJ1-1; 8 bases fit TRBD1. CDR1 is SGHRS, CDR2 YFSETQ, per germline. Trimming removed 3 bases from V and 0 bases from J; junction bases left unmatched: 1. The CDR3 is 14 amino acids. The CDR3 protein is CASSWTGMNTEAFF. CDR3 DNA: TGCGCCAGCAGCTGGACAGGGATGAACACTGAAGCTTTCTTT.

The gene calls are TRBV28 and TRBJ2-1; 7 positions agree with TRBD1. V shed 5 bases, J shed 3 bases, and the junction held 4 bases outside the gene matches. The CDR3 runs 14 residues. CDR1 is MDHEN, CDR2 SYDVKM, per germline. The CDR3 spells CASSQTGFYNEQFF. In DNA form, the CDR3 reads TGTGCCAGCAGTCAGACAGGGTTCTACAATGAGCAGTTCTTC.

The gene calls are TRBV6-1 and TRBJ2-3; 10 bases match TRBD2. CDR3 length: 17 residues. The V and J ends lost 4 bases and 0 bases, in that order; junction bases with no gene match: 7. Germline V gene lookup returns CDR1 MNHNS and CDR2 SASEGT. Here the CDR3 DNA reads TGTGCCAGCAGTGTACTAGCGGGAACCTCTAGCACAGATACGCAGTATTTT. Translating gives CASSVLAGTSSTDTQYF.

V is TRBV18 and J is TRBJ2-2; 7 positions match TRBD1. Germline lookup yields CDR1 KGHSH and CDR2 LQKENI. This CDR3 has 14 residues. The V gene end was trimmed by 2 bases and the J gene end by 3 bases; junction bases not matched to a gene: 0. The CDR3 DNA sequence: TGTGCCAGCTCACCAACAGGGGACACCGGGGAGCTGTTTTTT. This sequence encodes CASSPTGDTGELFF.

The rearrangement uses TRBV11-3 and TRBJ2-7; D gene ambiguous. The CDR3 is 16 residues long. Trimming took off 5 bases at V and 0 bases at J, with 17 bases between the two ends. Germline CDR1 is SGHNT and CDR2 is YENEEA. This chain's CDR3 is CASSRSLLRGSYEQYF. The DNA for the CDR3 is TGTGCCAGCAGCCGTTCACTACTACGTGGCTCCTACGAGCAGTACTTC.

The rearrangement uses TRBV5-6 and TRBJ1-2; perhaps TRBD1 as D (5 bases). The CDR3 totals 12 residues. The germline gives CDR1 SGHDT, CDR2 YYEEEE. Trimming took off 5 bases at V and 8 bases at J, with 13 bases between the two ends. The CDR3 sequence: CASRPGYSGYTF. The CDR3 DNA is TGTGCCAGCAGACCAGGGTATTCGGGCTACACCTTC.

The V gene is TRBV6-4, the J gene TRBJ1-1, with TRBD1 identical over 7 bases. CDR1 and CDR2 (germline): MRHNA, SNTAGT. V dropped 3 bases and J dropped 6; count of bases not matched to a gene: 7. The length of the CDR3 is 14 residues. The CDR3 DNA reads TGTGCCAGCAGTGAAGGGACAGAACCCTCTGAAGCTTTCTTT. This translates into CASSEGTEPSEAFF.

This sequence joins TRBV29-1 and TRBJ2-2, with 8 positions matching TRBD1. There are 14 residues in the CDR3. Germline lookup yields CDR1 SQVTM and CDR2 ANQGSEA. The V and J ends lost 4 bases and 1 base, in that order; junction bases with no gene match: 2. The CDR3 nucleotides read TGCAGCGTTGGACAGGGGCGGAACACCGGGGAGCTGTTTTTT. Translation gives CSVGQGRNTGELFF.

V and J are TRBV2 and TRBJ2-2, with 7 bases that match TRBD2. V gave up 7 bases and J gave up 0 bases; unmatched junction bases: 11. In germline, CDR1 is SNHLY, CDR2 FYNNEI. This CDR3 spans 17 amino acids. CDR3 bases: TGTGCCAGCACCTCTGCGGGGGAGACCGCGAACACCGGGGAGCTGTTTTTT. This gives the protein CASTSAGETANTGELFF.

The J gene is TRBJ1-5, the V gene TRBV7-8; D remains unclear. The CDR3 is made up of 13 amino acids. Germline V CDR1 and CDR2: SGHVS, FQNEAQ. The germline V and J ends were trimmed by 0 bases and 6 bases, with 6 bases remaining between them. In nucleotides, the CDR3 is TGTGCCAGCAGCTTAGCGCGTCTTCAGCCCCAGCATTTT. It codes for CASSLARLQPQHF.

This chain links TRBV9 with TRBJ2-5; no reliable D call. Trimming took 0 bases from V and 9 from J, leaving 12 bases between them. The germline V gene encodes CDR1 SGDLS and CDR2 YYNGEE. There are 13 residues in the CDR3. CDR3 sequence (DNA): TGTGCCAGCAGCGTAGAAGCAAGAGATGCCCAGTACTTC. Its translation: CASSVEARDAQYF.

The chain has TRBV19 and TRBJ1-2; 7 nucleotides align to TRBD1. Germline trimming cut 7 bases from V and 2 bases from J; bases unmatched to any gene: 10. From germline, CDR1 is LNHDA and CDR2 SQIVND (reference sequence). This CDR3 spans 15 amino acids. The CDR3 spells CASTAPRGRNYGYTF. Here the CDR3 DNA reads TGTGCCAGTACCGCTCCGAGGGGGCGAAACTATGGCTACACCTTC.